The entry below describes one T cell receptor beta chain. Germline-derived CDR1 and CDR2 are SGHRS and YFSETQ. V shed 0 bases, J shed 4 bases, and the junction held 4 bases outside the gene matches. The CDR3 extends over 15 amino acids. This sample is drawn from a study of blood T cells in healthy people across ages. A second 7 to 11 cycle PCR used barcoded and J-beta primers. TCRdb reprocessed the 5' RACE reads via MiXCR and lists one record per CDR3 protein. The repertoire holds about 290,000 distinct CDR3 sequences, roughly 27% seen once, with around 29% in the top ten. The sample comprised blood. The chain combines TRBV5-1 with TRBJ2-5; the match to TRBD1 covers 9 bases. This receptor was obtained from a woman aged 70-85 years in good health. The CDR3 nucleotides are TGCGCCAGCAGCTTGGGAGGACAGGGGCGAGAGACCCAGTACTTC. It yields the protein CASSLGGQGRETQYF.